The 17 T cell receptor beta chains below come from one sample, sequenced in a study of shared clonotypes between healthy human individuals. Some clones are missing from TCRdb's copy, which holds only in-frame ones; the method was immunoSEQ multiplex PCR. The sample has about 470,000 clones; roughly 77% are singletons. The sequenced sample was PBMCs. All receptors derive from a woman aged 40 to 50 in good health. Some clones in this sample may be carry-over from other donors' samples.

About this clone itself: Mismatch with germline at one junction end may stem from a read error. CDR3 DNA: TGCGCCAGCAGCTCTGAGATACGGGGCGCTGAAGCTCTCTTT. Protein sequence: CASSSEIRGAEALF. This chain links TRBV5-1 with TRBJ1-1; possibly TRBD1 for D (5 bases). This CDR3 is 14 amino acids long. Germline loops: CDR1 SGHRS, CDR2 YFSETQ.

The chain employs TRBV5-1 and TRBJ2-7; 7 nucleotides line up with TRBD1. The CDR3 has 13 amino acids. Per the germline V gene, CDR1 is SGHRS and CDR2 is YFSETQ. The J segment lost 3 bases and the V segment lost 4 bases, leaving 4 bases of the junction unmatched. CDR3 sequence reads: CASSTGQNYEQYF. The CDR3 nucleotides read TGCGCCAGCAGCACGGGACAGAACTACGAGCAGTACTTC.

The chain joins TRBV7-8 to TRBJ2-2; TRBD2 is a possible D gene (5 bases). This CDR3 has 16 amino acids. The germline V gene has CDR1 SGHVS and CDR2 FQNEAQ. Trimming removed 5 bases at V and 0 bases at J, with 13 bases between. This CDR3 reads CASSPVEGTNTGELFF. The CDR3 coding sequence is TGTGCCAGCAGCCCTGTTGAGGGCACGAACACCGGGGAGCTGTTTTTT.

The genes are TRBV9 and TRBJ2-1; 11 bases agree with TRBD1. This CDR3 contains 16 residues. CDR1 and CDR2 (germline): SGDLS, YYNGEE. Losses at the gene ends were 4 bases for V and 5 bases for J; bases not matched to a gene: 8. CDR3 amino acids: CASSFRGQGADNEQFF. In DNA form, the CDR3 reads TGTGCCAGCAGCTTCCGAGGACAGGGGGCTGACAATGAGCAGTTCTTC.

This clone occurred once. The chain combines TRBV19 with TRBJ1-4; D gene unclear. The ends were cut back, 7 bases at V and 0 bases at J, with 12 bases in the middle. The germline V gene has CDR1 LNHDA and CDR2 SQIVND (reference sequence). The CDR3 has 15 residues. The CDR3 region is CASTRSGATNEKLFF. CDR3 in DNA: TGTGCCAGTACCAGGAGCGGCGCAACTAATGAAAAACTGTTTTTT.

The V call is TRBV7-9, the J call TRBJ2-1; no clear D gene. V lost 5 bases, J lost 1 base, and 18 bases lay in between. Germline V CDR1 and CDR2: SEHNR, FQNEAQ (reference sequence). This CDR3 region has 17 residues. The CDR3 DNA sequence: TGTGCCAGCAGCCCCCAGGTTGGCAGGAGATCCTACAATGAGCAGTTCTTC. The encoded protein is CASSPQVGRRSYNEQFF.

The V gene is TRBV20-1, the J gene TRBJ2-7; tentative D call: TRBD1 (5 bases). There are 10 residues in the CDR3. The V gene lost 5 bases and the J gene lost 4 bases, with 6 bases spanning the gap. In germline, CDR1 is DFQATT, CDR2 SNEGSKA (reference sequence). This CDR3 reads CSAAGYEQYF. The CDR3 DNA reads as TGCAGTGCTGCAGGGTACGAGCAGTACTTC.

The chain is built from TRBV5-1 and TRBJ1-2, with D perhaps TRBD1 (6 bases). The V gene lost 4 bases and the J gene lost 5 bases, with 12 bases spanning the gap. The CDR3 consists of 13 residues. From germline, CDR1 is SGHRS and CDR2 YFSETQ. DNA of the CDR3: TGCGCCAGCAGCCCAAGACAGGCGTATGGCTACACCTTC. Its protein product is CASSPRQAYGYTF. Variable domain in full (rest from reference TRBV5-1 and TRBJ1-2): KAGVTQTPRYLIKTRGQQVTLSCSPISGHRSVSWYQQTPGQGLQFLFEYFSETQRNKGNFPGRFSGRQFSNSRSEMNVSTLELGDSALYLCASSPRQAYGYTFGSGTRLTVV.

The chain carries TRBV19 and TRBJ2-4, with 9 bases that match TRBD2. CDR1 and CDR2 (germline): LNHDA, SQIVND (reference sequence). The CDR3 spans 14 residues. The V gene end was trimmed by 4 bases and the J gene end by 7 bases; junction bases not matched to a gene: 5. CDR3 bases: TGTGCCAGTAGTAGGAGGACTAGCGACAACATTCAGTACTTC. It encodes CASSRRTSDNIQYF.

As regards this clone: One end of the junction fails to match germline, which may point to a read error. The chain links TRBV7-7 to TRBJ2-1; D tentatively reads TRBD1 or TRBD2 (5 bases each). Germline V gene sequence: CDR1 SSHAT, CDR2 FNYEAQ (reference sequence). This CDR3 has 12 amino acids. CDR3 loop: CASSPSGTPQFF. Written as DNA, the CDR3 is TGTGCTAGCAGCCCCTCCGGGACGCCCCAGTTCTTC.

This chain links TRBV5-1 with TRBJ2-5; the match to TRBD1 covers 8 bases. The J call may be wrong; the DNA end is better matched by TRBJ2-7. Germline V CDR1 and CDR2: SGHRS, YFSETQ. The CDR3 covers 14 residues. DNA for the CDR3: TGCGCCAGCAGCCCCGCGGACAGGGTAGGCGAGCAGTACTTC. It translates to CASSPADRVGEQYF.

The CDR3 DNA reads TGTGCCAGCAGCACAGGGGTTTGGGGTGAGCAGTTCTTC. Encoded protein: CASSTGVWGEQFF. The chain recombines TRBV7-9 with TRBJ2-1, with 7 bases lining up with TRBD1. The CDR3 has 13 residues. V dropped 5 bases and J dropped 9; count of bases not matched to a gene: 7. The germline V gene encodes CDR1 SEHNR and CDR2 FQNEAQ (reference sequence).

The chain recombines TRBV5-6 with TRBJ2-2, with D tentatively TRBD2 (6 bases). Looked up from germline, CDR1 is SGHDT and CDR2 is YYEEEE. The V gene lost 4 bases and the J gene lost 6 bases, with 19 bases spanning the gap. The CDR3 is made up of 16 amino acids. The chain's CDR3 is CASSLERRWGAGELFF. The CDR3 DNA is TGTGCCAGCAGCCTCGAGAGACGATGGGGGGCCGGGGAGCTGTTTTTT.

The chain is built from TRBV10-3 and TRBJ2-7; tentatively, D is TRBD1 (5 bases). Per the germline V gene, CDR1 is ENHRY and CDR2 is SYGVKD. The length of the CDR3 is 16 residues. V was pared by 7 bases and J by 0 bases, with 19 bases between. CDR3 nucleotide sequence: TGTGCCATCACCCCAAGTAAGGGGTTTAGCTCCTACGAGCAGTACTTC. The encoded protein is CAITPSKGFSSYEQYF.

The chain is built from TRBV2 and TRBJ2-5; D might be TRBD1 (6 bases). Trimming left V 7 bases short and J 1 base short, with 13 bases between. The germline V gene encodes CDR1 SNHLY and CDR2 FYNNEI. The CDR3 runs 14 residues. This CDR3 reads CASMPGRGQETQYF. CDR3 coding DNA: TGTGCCAGCATGCCGGGCAGGGGCCAAGAGACCCAGTACTTC.

The J gene is TRBJ1-1, the V gene TRBV6-4, with 8 bases identical to TRBD1. The CDR3 sequence is 16 residues long. Trimming at V came to 4 bases and at J to 0 bases, leaving 7 bases not matched to a gene. CDR1 is MRHNA and CDR2 is SNTAGT in the germline V gene. The CDR3 region is CASSGGAGGMNTEAFF. CDR3 DNA sequence: TGTGCCAGCAGTGGGGGGGCAGGGGGCATGAACACTGAAGCTTTCTTT.

The genes are TRBV6-5 and TRBJ1-1; perhaps TRBD1 as D (6 bases). Trimming stripped 6 bases from V and 2 bases from J, with 10 bases between. In germline, CDR1 is MNHEY, CDR2 SVGAGI. The CDR3 extends over 13 amino acids. CDR3 nucleotides: TGTGCCAGCAGGAAACAGGGAAACACTGAAGCTTTCTTT. Encoded protein: CASRKQGNTEAFF.